This TCR beta chain was retrieved from a study of glioma-infiltrating T cells after dendritic cell vaccination. Profiling relied on immunoSEQ multiplex PCR, and the TCRdb table lists in-frame clones only, not all of them. Of 85,000 to 110,000 clones listed, roughly 76% were seen once; the top ten hold roughly 12%. CDR1 SGHRS and CDR2 YFSETQ come from the germline V gene. The CDR3 loop spans 13 amino acids. Trimming cost V 2 bases and J 6 bases; bases outside gene matches: 3. This chain uses TRBV5-1 with TRBJ2-3; 7 nucleotides align to TRBD2. The clonotype was recovered from a human donor with glioblastoma. Here the sequenced sample was blood, taken before dendritic cell vaccination. The chain's CDR3 is CASSFAGVDTQYF. The CDR3 region has the DNA TGCGCCAGCAGCTTTGCGGGGGTCGATACGCAGTATTTT.